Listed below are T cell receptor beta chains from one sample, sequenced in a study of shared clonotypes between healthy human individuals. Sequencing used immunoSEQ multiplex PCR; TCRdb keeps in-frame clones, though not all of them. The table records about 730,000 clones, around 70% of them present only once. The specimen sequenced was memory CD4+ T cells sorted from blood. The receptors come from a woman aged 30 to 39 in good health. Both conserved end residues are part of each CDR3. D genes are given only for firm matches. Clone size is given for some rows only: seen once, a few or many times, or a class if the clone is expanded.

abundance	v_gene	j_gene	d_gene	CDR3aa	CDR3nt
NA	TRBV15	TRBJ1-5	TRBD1	CATSRGVGQGAFDDQPQHF	TGTGCCACCAGCAGGGGCGTAGGACAGGGGGCTTTTGATGATCAGCCCCAGCATTTT
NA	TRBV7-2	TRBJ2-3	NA	CASSLAWGSTDTQYF	TGTGCCAGCAGCTTAGCTTGGGGAAGCACAGATACGCAGTATTTT
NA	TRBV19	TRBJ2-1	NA	CASREGASGYNEQFF	TGTGCCAGTAGGGAGGGGGCCTCGGGGTACAATGAGCAGTTCTTC
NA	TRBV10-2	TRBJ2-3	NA	CASTLAGADTQYF	TGCGCCAGCACCCTAGCAGGGGCAGATACGCAGTATTTT
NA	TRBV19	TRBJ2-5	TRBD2	CASSRTSSQETQYF	TGTGCCAGTAGTAGGACTAGCAGCCAAGAGACCCAGTACTTC
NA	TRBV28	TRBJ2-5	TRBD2	CASSLGAAGPDQETQYF	TGTGCCAGCAGCTTGGGAGCAGCGGGGCCTGACCAAGAGACCCAGTACTTC
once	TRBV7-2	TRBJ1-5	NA	CASSINPGDQPQHF	TGTGCCAGCAGTATAAACCCGGGAGATCAGCCCCAGCATTTT
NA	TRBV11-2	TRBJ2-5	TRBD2	CASSLLTSVETQYF	TGTGCCAGCAGCCTCCTGACTAGCGTGGAGACCCAGTACTTC
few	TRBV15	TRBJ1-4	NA	CATSREGLVGKLFF	TGTGCCACCAGCAGAGAGGGCCTAGTCGGAAAACTGTTTTTT
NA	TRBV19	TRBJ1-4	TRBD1	CASSPDRGRRTAPLPNEKLFF	TGTGCCAGTAGTCCGGACAGGGGGCGACGAACGGCCCCCTTGCCAAATGAAAAACTGTTTTTT